A single sample gave rise to the 21 T cell receptor beta chains below, sequenced in a study of T cells in Graves' hyperthyroidism and ophthalmopathy. TCR beta CDR3 regions were amplified from RNA. HTBI primers were used for first-round RT-PCR of the TCR CDR3. TCRdb redid the calling of the multiplex PCR reads with MiXCR, one entry per CDR3 protein. The sample contains around 660,000 distinct CDR3 sequences, over 40% of which appear only once. Sequenced input: peripheral blood or thyroid tissue (not recorded which). These receptors all stem from an adult man with Graves' disease, either hyperthyroidism or ophthalmopathy (not recorded which).

The chain employs TRBV20-1 and TRBJ1-6, with 10 bases lining up with TRBD1. CDR1 and CDR2 (germline): DFQATT, SNEGSKA (reference sequence). The trim removed 6 bases at V and 5 bases at J, leaving 7 bases unmatched. The CDR3 spans 15 residues. CDR3 loop: CSATTGGFDNSPLHF. The DNA for the CDR3 is TGCAGTGCCACGACAGGGGGCTTCGATAATTCACCCCTCCACTTT.

There are many counts of this clonotype. The rearrangement uses TRBV7-8 and TRBJ2-2, with 7 bases matching TRBD1. The length of the CDR3 is 16 residues. CDR1 and CDR2 from the germline V gene are SGHVS and FQNEAQ. V lost 0 bases to trimming and J lost 4 bases; unmatched junction nucleotides: 5. CDR3 sequence reads: CASSLARQGGTGELFF. The CDR3 bases are TGTGCCAGCAGCTTAGCCAGACAGGGCGGCACCGGGGAGCTGTTTTTT.

The chain uses TRBV10-3 and TRBJ1-5; possible D gene TRBD1, 5 bases. This CDR3 is built from 14 residues. Germline values: CDR1 ENHRY, CDR2 SYGVKD. V was shortened by 3 bases and J by 11 bases, with 17 bases between the two germline ends. CDR3 sequence (DNA): TGTGCCATCAGTGACGGTGGGACGGTGGGGACCCAGCATTTT. Translated: CAISDGGTVGTQHF.

This clonotype has at least ten counts. The chain employs TRBV7-8 and TRBJ2-7; D may be TRBD1 (6 bases). Germline CDR1 is SGHVS and CDR2 is FQNEAQ. This CDR3 has 15 amino acids. V lost 5 bases and J lost 2, with 16 bases in between. The CDR3 coding sequence is TGTGCCAGCAGCAAGACGACCACAGGGACCTACGAGCAGTACTTC. Residues: CASSKTTTGTYEQYF.

This clonotype was counted a single time. The chain joins TRBV25-1 to TRBJ2-5; 11 bases map to TRBD1. The trim removed 6 bases at V and 5 bases at J, leaving 11 bases unmatched. CDR1 is MGHDK and CDR2 is SYGVNS in the germline V gene. The CDR3 is 16 residues long. This chain's CDR3 is CASSSSQDRGLETQYF. CDR3 nucleotide sequence: TGTGCCAGCAGCTCCTCCCAGGACAGGGGGCTGGAGACCCAGTACTTC.

The chain carries TRBV2 and TRBJ1-6, with a weak D call TRBD1 (5 bases). Germline CDR1 is SNHLY and CDR2 is FYNNEI. The CDR3 runs 9 residues. Trimming cost V 11 bases and J 10 bases, with 6 bases left between them. The CDR3 reads CAWDSPLHF. For the CDR3, the DNA is TGTGCCTGGGACTCACCCCTCCACTTT.

The chain combines TRBV3-1 with TRBJ2-5; D gene uncertain. CDR3 length: 12 residues. V lost 2 bases and J 3 bases, leaving 4 bases between the germline ends. The germline V gene has CDR1 LGHDT and CDR2 YNNKEL (reference sequence). CDR3 bases: TGTGCCAGCAGCCAACCCAAAGAGACCCAGTACTTC. Translated: CASSQPKETQYF.

This clonotype was picked up many times. The chain joins TRBV29-1 to TRBJ1-1; tentatively, D is TRBD1 (5 bases). Deletions cut 0 bases from V and 3 bases from J, with 17 bases between. The CDR3 loop spans 16 amino acids. Looked up from germline, CDR1 is SQVTM and CDR2 is ANQGSEA. The CDR3 nucleotides are TGCAGCGTTGAAGATACTGGGGCCCAAGACGACACTGAAGCTTTCTTT. Amino acid sequence: CSVEDTGAQDDTEAFF.

This chain joins TRBV30 and TRBJ1-5; D is unresolved. Looked up from germline, CDR1 is GTSNPN and CDR2 is SVGIG (reference sequence). The V end lost 2 bases, the J end lost 1 base, and 6 bases lay between the germline ends. The CDR3 has 13 residues. CDR3 nucleotides: TGTGCCTGGAGTTCGGGCAGCAATCAGCCCCAGCATTTT. It yields the protein CAWSSGSNQPQHF.

The V gene is TRBV12-3 or TRBV12-4, the J gene TRBJ2-7; 9 bases align to TRBD1. CDR3 length equals 13 residues. After removal of 7 bases from V and 6 bases from J, the junction contained 7 bases not matched to a gene. CDR3 protein: CASNPTGGSEQYF. Here the CDR3 DNA reads TGTGCCAGCAATCCGACAGGGGGAAGCGAGCAGTACTTC.

This clonotype was observed at least ten times. CDR3 protein: CAISERSGKGTEAFF. CDR3 nucleotides: TGTGCCATCAGTGAGAGATCAGGGAAGGGCACTGAAGCTTTCTTT. The rearrangement links TRBV10-3 to TRBJ1-1, with D possibly TRBD1 on 5 matching bases. The V gene's germline CDR1 is ENHRY and CDR2 SYGVKD. V lost 2 bases and J 4 bases, leaving 14 bases between the germline ends. The CDR3 length is 15 residues.

This sequence joins TRBV6-2 or TRBV6-3 and TRBJ1-1; D is unresolved. Trimming cost V 0 bases and J 9 bases, with 17 bases left between them. This CDR3 region has 15 residues. Germline V gene sequence: CDR1 MNHEY, CDR2 SVGEGT. CDR3 loop: CASSYSSGIRPQAFF. CDR3 nucleotides: TGTGCCAGCAGTTACTCGAGCGGCATTCGGCCTCAAGCTTTCTTT.

V is TRBV4-1 and J is TRBJ1-1, with D uncertain. From germline, CDR1 is MGHRA and CDR2 YSYEKL. The germline V and J ends were trimmed by 1 base and 8 bases, with 11 bases remaining between them. There are 13 residues in the CDR3. The CDR3 loop is CASSQVGVLEAFF. CDR3 nucleotides: TGCGCCAGCAGCCAAGTCGGGGTTTTGGAAGCTTTCTTT.

The rearrangement joins TRBV2 to TRBJ1-6; D unclear. Between the trimmed V and J ends, which lost 6 bases and 7 bases, there was a span of 16 bases. The length of the CDR3 is 15 residues. Germline CDR1 reads SNHLY; CDR2 reads FYNNEI. CDR3 sequence: CASRDYGLTNSPLHF. In DNA form, the CDR3 reads TGTGCCAGCAGGGACTACGGGCTGACAAATTCACCCCTCCACTTT.

The gene calls are TRBV19 and TRBJ2-2, with 12 bases identical to TRBD2. With V trimmed by 4 bases and J by 4 bases, 7 bases remained unmatched. The CDR3 is 17 residues long. The germline V gene has CDR1 LNHDA and CDR2 SQIVND (reference sequence). In DNA form, the CDR3 reads TGTGCCAGTAGTAAACCAGGACTAGCGGGGCCCACCGGGGAGCTGTTTTTT. Protein: CASSKPGLAGPTGELFF.

This clonotype was found a few times. This chain connects TRBV7-9 to TRBJ1-2; 7 bases fit TRBD1. Per germline, CDR1 SEHNR and CDR2 FQNEAQ (reference sequence). Trimming at V came to 5 bases and at J to 0 bases, leaving 6 bases not matched to a gene. CDR3 length equals 15 residues. CDR3 residues: CASSADRRANYGYTF. The CDR3 DNA sequence: TGTGCCAGCAGCGCGGACAGGCGAGCTAACTATGGCTACACCTTC.

This clonotype has a handful of counts. The chain combines TRBV7-9 with TRBJ2-7; perhaps TRBD2 as D (6 bases). Germline V CDR1 and CDR2: SEHNR, FQNEAQ (reference sequence). The CDR3 is made up of 13 amino acids. V was cut by 3 bases and J by 6 bases, with 12 bases left in between. The CDR3 here is CASSLEGRIEQYF. The CDR3 nucleotides read TGTGCCAGCAGCTTGGAGGGGCGGATCGAGCAGTACTTC. Full variable domain (remainder filled in from reference TRBV7-9 and TRBJ2-7): DTGVSQNPRHKITKRGQNVTFRCDPISEHNRLYWYRQTLGQGPEFLTYFQNEAQLEKSRLLSDRFSAERPKGSFSTLEIQRTEQGDSAMYLCASSLEGRIEQYFGPGTRLTVT.

This clonotype was detected many times. The J gene is TRBJ1-6, the V gene TRBV7-3; D call uncertain. V lost 5 bases, J lost 8 bases, and 4 bases lay in between. Germline V gives CDR1 SGHTA, CDR2 FQGTGA. The CDR3 covers 11 residues. Written as DNA, the CDR3 is TGTGCCAGCAGCAAGGATTCACCCCTCCACTTT. Amino acid sequence: CASSKDSPLHF.

The chain recombines TRBV5-1 with TRBJ2-6, with D possibly being TRBD2 (7 bases). The CDR3 runs to 17 residues. Germline CDR1 SGHRS, CDR2 YFSETQ. Trimming pared 4 bases from V and 2 bases from J, leaving 16 bases between. As DNA, the CDR3 is TGCGCCAGCAGCCGGGGGCAGGGAGGGACTGGGGCCAACGTCCTGACTTTC. Amino acids: CASSRGQGGTGANVLTF. The full variable domain, in which reference TRBV5-1 and TRBJ2-6 provide the parts outside the CDR3, is KAGVTQTPRYLIKTRGQQVTLSCSPISGHRSVSWYQQTPGQGLQFLFEYFSETQRNKGNFPGRFSGRQFSNSRSEMNVSTLELGDSALYLCASSRGQGGTGANVLTFGAGSRLTVL.

The chain recombines TRBV18 with TRBJ1-2, with 9 bases aligning to TRBD1. CDR3 size: 14 residues. V shed 3 bases, J shed 6 bases, and the junction held 5 bases outside the gene matches. CDR1 and CDR2 from the germline V gene are KGHSH and LQKENI. The CDR3 DNA follows: TGTGCCAGCTCACCGTACCGGACAGGGGATGGCTACACCTTC. Translating gives CASSPYRTGDGYTF.

The CDR3 loop is CSASQATSGSHEQYF. The DNA for the CDR3 is TGCAGTGCTAGTCAAGCGACTAGCGGATCCCACGAGCAGTACTTC. This chain links TRBV20-1 with TRBJ2-7, with 9 bases matching TRBD2. There are 15 residues in the CDR3. The V segment lost 3 bases and the J segment 5 bases; nucleotides outside the gene matches: 11. Germline CDR1 and CDR2: DFQATT and SNEGSKA (reference sequence).